This paragraph covers one T cell receptor beta chain sequence. Its antigen remains unidentified. No base quality values were provided; no much bigger clone lies one nucleotide off. The library was produced with PCR. TCR sequencing of DNA from cultured CD4+ T cells used the Oncomine TCR Beta short-read assay at the Johns Hopkins FTIC core. The QIAamp micro DNA kit was used to extract genomic DNA from the cultured CD4+ T cells. Oncomine TCR Beta libraries from cultured CD4+ T cells were pooled with unique dual indexes and sequenced on an Illumina iSeq 100. In the paper's pipeline: Non-productive sequences were filtered out, and CDR3s that did not start with C, did not end with F or W, or were shorter than 7 amino acids were discarded. Antigen-specific clonotypes were identified with the MANAFEST web application by comparing peptide-stimulated wells with reference and other culture wells. Positive clones required FDR below 0.05, an odds ratio above 5, and productive frequency above 0.1% in at least two of three replicate wells. A clonotype counted as cross-reactive if it showed significant expansion both in the SARS-CoV-2 spike wells and in at least one common cold coronavirus spike condition. Similarity between CDR3 sequences was evaluated in R version 3.6.1 using Levenshtein distances (stringdist) and unrooted phylogenetic trees (ape). TCRdb reprocessed the public reads (quality trimming at Q25 with fastp, clone calling with MiXCR) and kept in-frame beta chains. Every distinct CDR3 protein forms one entry, paired with its most common genes and DNA. The V and J calls and clone size are TCRdb's, not the authors'. The sample data list 20,000 or so distinct CDR3 sequences, and roughly 41% of these were observed just once. Around 8.5% of the sample is held by the ten biggest clonotypes.

This sample is part of a study of vaccination and CD4 T cells after COVID-19 (dated by TCRdb to between 2021 and 2022). With regard to the full study: Convalescent patients had a positive SARS-CoV-2 result on nasal swab PCR, and of these patients, about ten had mild disease and one had severe disease. The cultures were stimulated with overlapping spike peptide pools from SARS-CoV-2 and from the common cold coronaviruses HCoV-NL63, HCoV-OC43 and HCoV-229E. The convalescent cohort comprised six males and four females, including two Hispanic individuals, seven Caucasians, two Asians and one multiracial person. Post-vaccine blood samples were obtained a median of about 77 days after the second vaccine dose, with a range of roughly 13 to 250 days. In control cultures, a CEFX viral epitope pool was used as positive control, an HIV-1 Nef peptide pool was used as negative control, or no peptide was added. In 10 COVID-19 convalescent patients and a handful of infection-naive healthy vaccine recipients, researchers compared the spike-specific CD4+ TCR repertoire from before mRNA vaccination with the repertoire from after. Participants received two doses of either the Pfizer-BioNTech BNT162b2 vaccine (n=8) or the Moderna mRNA-1273 vaccine (n=2). Post-COVID blood samples were collected from convalescent patients a median of around 96 days after diagnosis, with a range of about 35 to 180 days.

The CDR3 contains 13 residues, cysteine and phenylalanine counted. Only the CDR3 DNA is retained, 39 bases long and in frame from the first base. The germline V gene encodes CDR1 SGHNT and CDR2 YENEEA. V is shortened by 1 base, J by 6 bases, and the region joining them spans 9 bases. What the research found in general, with its limitations: The number of convalescent patients in the study was relatively small, and the study did not examine early timepoints following natural infection. In convalescent patients, nearly all vaccine-specific clones (304 of 307) were found to be mono-reactive for SARS-CoV-2 spike rather than cross-reactive with common cold coronaviruses. Among the post-vaccine SARS-CoV-2-reactive clones in convalescent patients, a median approximately 86% showed up only after vaccination, which suggests vaccine-specific priming. The median number of SARS-CoV-2-reactive clonotypes rose from fewer than 25 after infection to 30 to 45 after vaccination, but the change was not significant.

This specimen's treatment or condition label, per the study, means: roughly 11-day PBMC culture with coronavirus spike peptide pools or control peptides (ViraFEST assay). The ViraFEST assay was used in the study, in which antigen-specific T cells were expanded with peptide pools and expanded clonotypes were subsequently identified by TCR sequencing. The convalescent patients' positive SARS-CoV-2 PCR tests fell between March and December 2020, which was before the Alpha, Beta and Delta variants emerged in the United States. Each well held 2.2 million or so PBMCs cultured with around 10 ug/ml peptide pools in IMDM containing around 5% human AB serum and roughly 9.3 IU/ml IL-2. Half of the culture medium was replaced with fresh IL-2-containing medium on days 3 and 7. After 10 to 11 days of culture, CD4+ T cells were isolated by negative selection with the EasySep CD4+ T cell isolation kit. Ficoll-Paque Plus gradient centrifugation was used to isolate PBMCs from whole blood, and the isolated PBMCs were then either used fresh or cryopreserved at -140C. Triplicate wells were generally used for each culture condition.

The chain was built from TRBV11-3 and TRBJ1-1, with TRBD1 perhaps the D gene, on 5 matching bases. The sequencing here drew on CD4+ T cells from blood, cultured in vitro, taken after SARS-CoV-2 vaccination. This sequence was found in a human donor who had recovered from COVID-19. The CDR3 region has the sequence CASSLGRDAEAFF. The DNA reads TGTGCCAGCAGCTTAGGACGGGACGCTGAAGCTTTCTTT.